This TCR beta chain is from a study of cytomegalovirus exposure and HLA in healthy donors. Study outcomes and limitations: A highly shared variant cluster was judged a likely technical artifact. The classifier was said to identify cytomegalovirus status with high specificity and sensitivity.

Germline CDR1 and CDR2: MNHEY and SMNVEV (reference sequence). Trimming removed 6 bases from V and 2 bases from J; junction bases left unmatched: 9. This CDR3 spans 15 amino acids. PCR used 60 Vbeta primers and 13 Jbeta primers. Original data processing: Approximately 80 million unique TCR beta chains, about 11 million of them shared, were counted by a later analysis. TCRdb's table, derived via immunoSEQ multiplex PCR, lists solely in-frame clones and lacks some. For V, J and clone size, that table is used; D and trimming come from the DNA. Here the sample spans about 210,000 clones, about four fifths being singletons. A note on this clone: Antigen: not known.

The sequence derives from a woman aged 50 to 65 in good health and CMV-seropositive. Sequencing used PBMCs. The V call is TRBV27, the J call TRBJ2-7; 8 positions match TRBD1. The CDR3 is CASSPSWTGPYEQYF. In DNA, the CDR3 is TGTGCCAGCAGCCCTTCCTGGACAGGGCCCTACGAGCAGTACTTC.